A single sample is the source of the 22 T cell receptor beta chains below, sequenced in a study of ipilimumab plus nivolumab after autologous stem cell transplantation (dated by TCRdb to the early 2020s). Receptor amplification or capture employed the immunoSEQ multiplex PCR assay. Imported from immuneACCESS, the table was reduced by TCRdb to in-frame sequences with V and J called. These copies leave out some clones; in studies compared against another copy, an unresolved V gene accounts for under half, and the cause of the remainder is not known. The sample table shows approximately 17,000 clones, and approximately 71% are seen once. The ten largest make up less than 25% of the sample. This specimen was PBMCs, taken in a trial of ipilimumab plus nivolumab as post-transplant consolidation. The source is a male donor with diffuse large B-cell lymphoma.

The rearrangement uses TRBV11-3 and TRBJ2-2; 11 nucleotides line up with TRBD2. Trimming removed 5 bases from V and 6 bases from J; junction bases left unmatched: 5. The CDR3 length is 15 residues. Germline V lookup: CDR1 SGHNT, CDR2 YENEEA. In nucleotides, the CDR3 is TGTGCCAGCAGCACGGGACTAGCGGTGGCCGGGGAGCTGTTTTTT. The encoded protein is CASSTGLAVAGELFF.

CDR3 sequence: CASSLFARGGEQFF. The CDR3 DNA reads TGTGCCAGCAGTTTATTTGCCCGGGGCGGTGAGCAGTTCTTC. The chain is built from TRBV27 and TRBJ2-1; D possibly matches TRBD1 or TRBD2 (5 bases each). The CDR3 sequence is 14 residues long. Trimming removed 1 base from V and 9 bases from J, with 13 bases in between. The germline gives CDR1 MNHEY, CDR2 SMNVEV (reference sequence).

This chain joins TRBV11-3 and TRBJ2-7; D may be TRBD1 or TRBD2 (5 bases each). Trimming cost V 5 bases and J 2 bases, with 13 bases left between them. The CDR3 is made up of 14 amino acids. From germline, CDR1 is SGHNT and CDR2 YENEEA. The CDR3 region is CASSQGVGTYEQYF. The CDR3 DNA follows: TGTGCCAGCAGCCAGGGAGTAGGCACCTACGAGCAGTACTTC.

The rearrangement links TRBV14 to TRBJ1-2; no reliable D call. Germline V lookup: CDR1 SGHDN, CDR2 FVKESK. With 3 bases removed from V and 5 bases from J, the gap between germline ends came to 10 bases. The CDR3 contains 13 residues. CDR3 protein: CASSQAHSYGYTF. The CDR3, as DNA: TGTGCCAGCAGCCAGGCTCATAGTTATGGCTACACCTTC.

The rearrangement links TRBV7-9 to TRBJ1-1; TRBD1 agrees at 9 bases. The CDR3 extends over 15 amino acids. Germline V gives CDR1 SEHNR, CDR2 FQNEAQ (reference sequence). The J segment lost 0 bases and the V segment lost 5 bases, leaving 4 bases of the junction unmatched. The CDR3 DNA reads TGTGCCAGCAGCGACCGGGACAGGGTGAACACTGAAGCTTTCTTT. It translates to CASSDRDRVNTEAFF.

The CDR3 region has the DNA TGTGCCAGCAGTGATTCCCGGGGGGTAGATACGCAGTATTTT. It is translated as CASSDSRGVDTQYF. The chain joins TRBV2 to TRBJ2-3, with 7 bases fitting TRBD2. The CDR3 is 14 amino acids. CDR1 is SNHLY and CDR2 is FYNNEI in the germline V gene. The junction had 5 bases not matched to a gene; V was cut back by 3 bases and J by 5 bases.

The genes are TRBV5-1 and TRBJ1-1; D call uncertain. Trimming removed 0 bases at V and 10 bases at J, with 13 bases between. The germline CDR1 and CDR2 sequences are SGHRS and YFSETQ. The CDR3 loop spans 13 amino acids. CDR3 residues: CASSLAGPTLAFF. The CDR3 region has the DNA TGCGCCAGCAGCTTGGCTGGACCGACTTTAGCTTTCTTT.

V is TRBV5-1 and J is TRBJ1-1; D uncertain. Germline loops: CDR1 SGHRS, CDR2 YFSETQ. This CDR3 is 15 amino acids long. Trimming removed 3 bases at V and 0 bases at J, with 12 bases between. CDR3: CASSSYNYMNTEAFF. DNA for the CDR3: TGCGCCAGCAGCTCTTATAATTACATGAACACTGAAGCTTTCTTT.

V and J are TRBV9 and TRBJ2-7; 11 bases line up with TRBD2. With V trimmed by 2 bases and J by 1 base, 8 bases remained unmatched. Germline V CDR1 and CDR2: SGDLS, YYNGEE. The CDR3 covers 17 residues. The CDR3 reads CASSVGMTSGTSYEQYF. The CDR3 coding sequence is TGTGCCAGCAGCGTGGGGATGACTAGCGGGACTTCCTACGAGCAGTACTTC.

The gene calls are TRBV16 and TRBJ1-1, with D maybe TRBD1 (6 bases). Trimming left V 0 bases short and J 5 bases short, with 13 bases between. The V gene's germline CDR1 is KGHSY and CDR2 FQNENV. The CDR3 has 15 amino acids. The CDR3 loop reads CASSQSGTRGTEAFF. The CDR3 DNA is TGTGCCAGCAGCCAATCGGGGACCAGGGGTACTGAAGCTTTCTTT.

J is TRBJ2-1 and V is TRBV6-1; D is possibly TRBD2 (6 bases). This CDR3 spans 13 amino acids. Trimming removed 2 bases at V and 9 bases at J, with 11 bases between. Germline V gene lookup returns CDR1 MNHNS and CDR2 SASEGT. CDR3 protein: CASSENQAGEQFF. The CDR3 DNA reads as TGTGCCAGCAGTGAAAACCAAGCGGGTGAGCAGTTCTTC.

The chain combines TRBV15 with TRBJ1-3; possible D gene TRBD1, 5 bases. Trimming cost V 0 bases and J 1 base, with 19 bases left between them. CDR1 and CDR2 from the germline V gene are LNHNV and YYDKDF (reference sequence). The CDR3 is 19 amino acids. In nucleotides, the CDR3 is TGTGCCACCAGCAGAGATCAGGGACTTTCCTTCGCGTCTGGAAACACCATATATTTT. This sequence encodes CATSRDQGLSFASGNTIYF.

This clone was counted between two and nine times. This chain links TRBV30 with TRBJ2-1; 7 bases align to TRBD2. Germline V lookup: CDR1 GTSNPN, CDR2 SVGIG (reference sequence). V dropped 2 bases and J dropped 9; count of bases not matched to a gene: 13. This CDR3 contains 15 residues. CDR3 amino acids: CAWSLLALEKGEQFF. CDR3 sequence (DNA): TGTGCCTGGAGTTTACTAGCGCTAGAAAAGGGTGAGCAGTTCTTC. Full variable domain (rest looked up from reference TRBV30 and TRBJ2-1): SQTIHQWPATLVQPVGSPLSLECTVEGTSNPNLYWYRQAAGRGLQLLFYSVGIGQISSEVPQNLSASRPQDRQFILSSKKLLLSDSGFYLCAWSLLALEKGEQFFGPGTRLTVL.

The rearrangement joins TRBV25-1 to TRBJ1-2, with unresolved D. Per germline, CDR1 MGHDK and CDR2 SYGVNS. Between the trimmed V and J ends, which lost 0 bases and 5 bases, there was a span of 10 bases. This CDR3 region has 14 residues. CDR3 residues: CASSEYRDSYGYTF. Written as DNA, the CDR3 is TGTGCCAGCAGTGAATATAGGGATTCATATGGCTACACCTTC.

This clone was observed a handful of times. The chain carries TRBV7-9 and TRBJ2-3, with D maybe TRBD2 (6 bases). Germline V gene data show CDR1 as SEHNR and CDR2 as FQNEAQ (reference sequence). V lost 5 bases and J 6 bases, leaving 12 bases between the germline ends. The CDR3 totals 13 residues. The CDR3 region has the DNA TGTGCCAGCAGCCTGGGACTGGGGGATACGCAGTATTTT. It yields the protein CASSLGLGDTQYF.

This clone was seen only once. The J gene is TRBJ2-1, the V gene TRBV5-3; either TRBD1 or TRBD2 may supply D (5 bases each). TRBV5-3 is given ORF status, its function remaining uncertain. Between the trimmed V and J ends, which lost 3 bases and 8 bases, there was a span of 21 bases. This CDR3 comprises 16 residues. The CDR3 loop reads CARSYHHRTLTDEQFF. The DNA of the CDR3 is TGTGCCAGAAGCTACCACCACAGGACTCTCACGGATGAGCAGTTCTTC.

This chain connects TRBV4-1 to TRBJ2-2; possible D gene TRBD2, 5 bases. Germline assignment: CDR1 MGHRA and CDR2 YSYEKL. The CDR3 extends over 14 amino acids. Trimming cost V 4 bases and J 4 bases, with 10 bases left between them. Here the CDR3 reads CASSLSETTGELFF. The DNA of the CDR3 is TGCGCCAGCAGCCTTAGCGAGACCACCGGGGAGCTGTTTTTT.

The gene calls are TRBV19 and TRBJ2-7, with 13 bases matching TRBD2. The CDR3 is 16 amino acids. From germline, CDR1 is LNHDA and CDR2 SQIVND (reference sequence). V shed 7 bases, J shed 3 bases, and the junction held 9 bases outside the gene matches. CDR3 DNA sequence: TGTGCCAGTAAGCAACTAGCGGGAGGGCCCATCTACGAGCAGTACTTC. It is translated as CASKQLAGGPIYEQYF.

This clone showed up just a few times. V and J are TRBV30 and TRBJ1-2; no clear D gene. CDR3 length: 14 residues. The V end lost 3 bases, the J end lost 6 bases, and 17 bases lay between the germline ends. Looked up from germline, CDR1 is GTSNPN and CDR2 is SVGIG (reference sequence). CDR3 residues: CAWRTPPPGDGYTF. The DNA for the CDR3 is TGTGCCTGGAGGACCCCTCCGCCCGGGGATGGCTACACCTTC.

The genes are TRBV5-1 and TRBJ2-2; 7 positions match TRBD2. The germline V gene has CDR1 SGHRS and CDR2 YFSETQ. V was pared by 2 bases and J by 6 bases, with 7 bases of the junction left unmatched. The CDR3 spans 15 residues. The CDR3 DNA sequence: TGCGCCAGCAGCTTCGGCGGGAGCGGTCCCGGGGAGCTGTTTTTT. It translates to CASSFGGSGPGELFF.

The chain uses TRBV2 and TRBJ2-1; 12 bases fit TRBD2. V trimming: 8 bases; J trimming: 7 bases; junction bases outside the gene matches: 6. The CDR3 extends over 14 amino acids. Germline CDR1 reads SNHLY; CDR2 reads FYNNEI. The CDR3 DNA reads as TGTGCCAGCGTAACTAGCGGGGGGACGAATGAGCAGTTCTTC. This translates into CASVTSGGTNEQFF.

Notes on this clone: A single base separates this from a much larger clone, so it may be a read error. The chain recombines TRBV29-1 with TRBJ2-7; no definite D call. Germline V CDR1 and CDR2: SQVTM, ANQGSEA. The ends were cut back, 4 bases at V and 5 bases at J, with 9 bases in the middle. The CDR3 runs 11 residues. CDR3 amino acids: CSVGSSHEQYF. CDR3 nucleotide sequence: TGCAGCGTTGGAAGCTCTCACGAGCAGTACTTC.